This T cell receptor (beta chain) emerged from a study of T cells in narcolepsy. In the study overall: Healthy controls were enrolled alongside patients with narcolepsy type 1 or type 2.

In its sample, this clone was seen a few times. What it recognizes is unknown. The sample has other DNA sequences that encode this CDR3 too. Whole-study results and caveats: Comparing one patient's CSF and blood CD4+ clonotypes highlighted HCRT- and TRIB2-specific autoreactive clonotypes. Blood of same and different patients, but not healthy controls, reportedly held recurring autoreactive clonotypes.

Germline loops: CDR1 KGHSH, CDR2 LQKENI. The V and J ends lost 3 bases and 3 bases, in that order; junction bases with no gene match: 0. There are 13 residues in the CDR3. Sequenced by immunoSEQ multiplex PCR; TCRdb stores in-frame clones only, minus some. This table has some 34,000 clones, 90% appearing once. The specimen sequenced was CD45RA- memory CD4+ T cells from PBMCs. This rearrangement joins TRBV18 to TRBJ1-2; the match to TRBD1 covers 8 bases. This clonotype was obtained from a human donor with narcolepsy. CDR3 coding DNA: TGTGCCAGCTCACCGGACAGGGACTATGGCTACACCTTC. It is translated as CASSPDRDYGYTF. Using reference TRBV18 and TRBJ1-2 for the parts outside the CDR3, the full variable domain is NAGVMQNPRHLVRRRGQEARLRCSPMKGHSHVYWYRQLPEEGLKFMVYLQKENIIDESGMPKERFSAEFPKEGPSILRIQQVVRGDSAAYFCASSPDRDYGYTFGSGTRLTVV.